The following is a TCR beta chain sequence with its context. The antigen remains undetermined. Per the germline V gene, CDR1 is SGHDN and CDR2 is FVKESK. This CDR3 comprises 18 residues. With 3 bases removed from V and 0 bases from J, the gap between germline ends came to 18 bases. Terminally differentiated effector memory CD45RA+ cells were left out of the naive CD8 fraction, which was CD45RO-negative and positively selected for CCR7. This specimen comes from a study of shared clonotypes between healthy human individuals. Broader study findings: A handful of donors showed sharing of around 5% of naive CD4 clonotypes.

Deep was the level at which the assay was run. Data came from immunoSEQ multiplex PCR; TCRdb stores just in-frame clones and leaves some out. This sample yields fewer than 1 million clones, of which about 96% are seen a single time; 0.2% to 0.25% belongs to the top ten. The sequenced sample consisted of naive CD8+ T cells sorted from blood. V and J are TRBV14 and TRBJ2-1; D is ambiguous. This TCR came from a man younger than 45 in good health. CDR3 sequence reads: CASSHYPSADSSYNEQFF. The CDR3 bases are TGTGCCAGCAGCCATTACCCCTCGGCGGATAGCTCCTACAATGAGCAGTTCTTC.